These 10 T cell receptor beta chains share one sample of origin, sequenced in a study of blood T cell repertoires in COVID-19. Sequencing was performed with immunoSEQ multiplex PCR; in TCRdb, only in-frame clones are kept and a portion is missing. The sample carries fewer than 85,000 clones, roughly 84% recorded once. Sequencing was done on a sample of peripheral blood. These receptors all stem from a woman aged 55-69 years with acute or convalescent COVID-19.

This clone has a single count. This chain uses TRBV19 with TRBJ2-3, with 9 bases lining up with TRBD1. Trimming removed 7 bases from V and 1 base from J; junction bases left unmatched: 6. CDR1 is LNHDA and CDR2 is SQIVND in the germline V gene (reference sequence). The CDR3 runs 15 residues. This CDR3 is CASKGGTGRTDTQYF. DNA for the CDR3: TGTGCCAGTAAGGGTGGGACAGGGCGCACAGATACGCAGTATTTT.

The chain couples TRBV4-1 to TRBJ2-1; tentative D call: TRBD1 (6 bases). There are 16 residues in the CDR3. Germline CDR1 is MGHRA and CDR2 is YSYEKL. The V and J ends lost 5 bases and 3 bases respectively, with 17 bases between them. The CDR3 here is CASSAPGHRIYNEQFF. The DNA for the CDR3 is TGCGCCAGCAGCGCACCGGGACACCGAATCTACAATGAGCAGTTCTTC.

This chain uses TRBV18 with TRBJ1-1; 7 bases align to TRBD1. Germline values: CDR1 KGHSH, CDR2 LQKENI. The CDR3 runs 15 residues. With 5 bases clipped from V and 3 bases from J, the junction kept 9 bases outside the gene matches. The CDR3 reads CASSSEGAADTEAFF. The CDR3 DNA follows: TGTGCCAGCTCATCTGAGGGGGCAGCGGACACTGAAGCTTTCTTT. The full variable domain, with the rest looked up from reference TRBV18 and TRBJ1-1, is NAGVMQNPRHLVRRRGQEARLRCSPMKGHSHVYWYRQLPEEGLKFMVYLQKENIIDESGMPKERFSAEFPKEGPSILRIQQVVRGDSAAYFCASSSEGAADTEAFFGQGTRLTVV.

The rearrangement joins TRBV5-1 to TRBJ1-6; 8 positions match TRBD1. V was clipped by 0 bases and J by 7 bases; unmatched bases: 3. Germline V gene lookup returns CDR1 SGHRS and CDR2 YFSETQ. This CDR3 is 15 amino acids long. Here the CDR3 reads CASSLGQGSNSPLHF. The CDR3 bases are TGCGCCAGCAGCTTGGGACAGGGGAGCAATTCACCCCTCCACTTT.

In its sample, this clone was seen once. V is TRBV19 and J is TRBJ2-2; D perhaps matches TRBD1 (6 bases). CDR1 is LNHDA, CDR2 SQIVND, per germline (reference sequence). V lost 3 bases and J lost 6, with 14 bases in between. The CDR3 extends over 15 amino acids. In DNA, the CDR3 is TGTGCCAGTAGTATCACCGGGACACACGCCGGGGAGCTGTTTTTT. Protein: CASSITGTHAGELFF.

The rearrangement uses TRBV18 and TRBJ2-7; TRBD2 agrees at 7 bases. The CDR3 contains 19 residues. Germline values: CDR1 KGHSH, CDR2 LQKENI. J gave up 3 bases and V 3 bases, and 20 bases lay outside the gene matches. CDR3 DNA sequence: TGTGCCAGCTCACCGCCCCCCCAGGAAAAGCGGGGTTCGGTCTACGAGCAGTACTTC. This translates into CASSPPPQEKRGSVYEQYF.

This clone was seen just once. This sequence joins TRBV24-1 and TRBJ1-5; tentatively, D is TRBD1 (6 bases). CDR3 length equals 21 residues. In germline, CDR1 is KGHDR, CDR2 SFDVKD. V lost 4 bases to trimming and J lost 2 bases, with 29 bases between them. The chain's CDR3 is CATSDNPPGVLSRGCNQPQHF. DNA for the CDR3: TGTGCCACCAGTGACAATCCACCAGGGGTCTTATCCCGAGGTTGCAATCAGCCCCAGCATTTT.

The rearrangement joins TRBV19 to TRBJ2-2; tentative D call: TRBD1 (6 bases). Trimming shortened V by 0 bases and J by 3 bases, and 8 bases separated the two germline ends. The germline V gene encodes CDR1 LNHDA and CDR2 SQIVND (reference sequence). The CDR3 totals 15 residues. Written as DNA, the CDR3 is TGTGCCAGTAGTATAGATTGGACAGACACCGGGGAGCTGTTTTTT. This translates into CASSIDWTDTGELFF.

The rearrangement links TRBV5-1 to TRBJ2-3, with D possibly TRBD1 on 6 matching bases. V lost 7 bases and J lost 0, with 12 bases in between. The CDR3 runs to 14 residues. CDR1 and CDR2 from the germline V gene are SGHRS and YFSETQ. CDR3 in amino acids: CASGYRDSTDTQYF. DNA of the CDR3: TGCGCCAGCGGGTACAGGGACAGCACAGATACGCAGTATTTT.

The V call is TRBV6-5, the J call TRBJ1-1; D unclear. Trimming took off 6 bases at V and 0 bases at J, with 11 bases between the two ends. This CDR3 is built from 14 residues. The V gene's germline CDR1 is MNHEY and CDR2 SVGAGI. The CDR3 here is CASSATYMNTEAFF. The CDR3 region has the DNA TGTGCCAGCAGCGCGACATACATGAACACTGAAGCTTTCTTT.